This T cell receptor beta chain was sequenced for a study of T cell repertoires in cytomegalovirus infection. On the study more broadly: Shared public TCR beta signatures pointed to both CMV infection and a matching HLA type.

The CDR3 is 16 amino acids. V lost 4 bases and J lost 2, with 14 bases in between. General study results and limits: HLA-C-restricted CMV-specific TCR beta clonotypes were dominant in the ex vivo response.

TCRdb passed the reads through MiXCR, listing each CDR3 protein once. Here the sample spans about 770,000 distinct CDR3 sequences, 29% being singletons. This clonotype was found a few times. Its antigen is unidentified. The sequencing used cultured CD8+ T cells from PBMCs, collected from culture after CMV antigen stimulation. The origin of this receptor is a human donor in good health (CMV status not recorded). Some clones in this sample may be carry-over from other donors' samples. The chain employs TRBV12-3 or TRBV12-4 and TRBJ2-2; D is possibly TRBD2 (6 bases). This chain's CDR3 is CASSWVWRDNTGELFF. CDR3 sequence (DNA): TGTGCCAGCAGTTGGGTGTGGAGGGACAACACCGGGGAGCTGTTTTTT.